The 22 T cell receptor beta chains presented below share a single source sample, sequenced in a study of blood T cell repertoires in COVID-19 (dated by TCRdb to the early 2020s). Library generation was performed with the immunoSEQ multiplex PCR assay. TCRdb's version of the immuneACCESS table is confined to in-frame rearrangements and falls short of the full clone set. An unresolved V gene accounts for under half of the shortfall where checked; the remainder is of unknown origin. In this sample the table shows approximately 300,000 clones, 87% of which occur a single time. Roughly 2% of the sample belongs to the ten largest clones. Sequencing used peripheral blood. These receptors were collected from a woman aged 50 to 65 who had recovered from COVID-19.

The CDR3, as DNA: TGTGCCAGCAGCGTAGATGGACAGGGGGCGAGCTATGGCTACACCTTC. Its translation is CASSVDGQGASYGYTF. This chain links TRBV9 with TRBJ1-2, with 11 bases matching TRBD1. The CDR3 has 16 amino acids. After removal of 0 bases from V and 4 bases from J, the junction contained 5 bases not matched to a gene. The V gene's germline CDR1 is SGDLS and CDR2 YYNGEE.

This clone was counted between two and nine times. The chain combines TRBV9 with TRBJ1-2; the match to TRBD1 covers 9 bases. Germline assignment: CDR1 SGDLS and CDR2 YYNGEE. The CDR3 runs 17 residues. J lost 1 base, V lost 1 base, and 8 bases had no gene match. The CDR3 protein is CASSVPRTGVDNYGYTF. DNA for the CDR3: TGTGCCAGCAGCGTACCAAGGACAGGGGTAGATAACTATGGCTACACCTTC.

The V call is TRBV4-1, the J call TRBJ2-1; weak D call: TRBD1 (5 bases). The CDR3 has 15 residues. Trimming removed 0 bases from V and 11 bases from J, with 17 bases in between. Germline V CDR1 and CDR2: MGHRA, YSYEKL. The CDR3 bases are TGCGCCAGCAGCCAAGATACGGACACGGAGAGGAAGCAGTTCTTC. Protein: CASSQDTDTERKQFF.

The chain joins TRBV28 to TRBJ1-4; tentative D call: TRBD1 (5 bases). The germline CDR1 and CDR2 sequences are MDHEN and SYDVKM. The CDR3 is 15 amino acids. V was cut by 5 bases and J by 7 bases, with 17 bases left in between. The CDR3 sequence is CASSITGGIVEKLFF. DNA for the CDR3: TGTGCCAGCAGTATAACCGGGGGGATTGTTGAAAAACTGTTTTTT.

Only one count was recorded for this clone. The genes are TRBV7-6 and TRBJ2-3; 7 bases fit TRBD2. J was trimmed by 5 bases and V by 1 base; bases with no gene match: 9. This CDR3 comprises 16 residues. The germline V gene has CDR1 SGHVS and CDR2 FNYEAQ. Here the CDR3 DNA reads TGTGCCAGCAGCTTAGGGGGGGGAGGGCAAGGAGATACGCAGTATTTT. Amino acids: CASSLGGGGQGDTQYF.

The rearrangement links TRBV29-1 to TRBJ2-7; 8 positions match TRBD1. This CDR3 has 14 residues. J gave up 0 bases and V 6 bases, and 7 bases lay outside the gene matches. Germline values: CDR1 SQVTM, CDR2 ANQGSEA. DNA for the CDR3: TGCAGCGTCGGCGGACAGGGTTTCTCCTACGAGCAGTACTTC. It codes for CSVGGQGFSYEQYF.

The chain joins TRBV5-1 to TRBJ2-7; 8 nucleotides agree with TRBD1. Per the germline V gene, CDR1 is SGHRS and CDR2 is YFSETQ. The CDR3 is 16 amino acids. J lost 3 bases, V lost 0 bases, and 8 bases had no gene match. CDR3 protein: CASSLDLSGQGYEQYF. CDR3 bases: TGCGCCAGCAGCTTGGATTTGTCAGGACAGGGCTACGAGCAGTACTTC.

This rearrangement joins TRBV28 to TRBJ2-1, with 15 bases identical to TRBD2. V lost 5 bases to trimming and J lost 7 bases; unmatched junction nucleotides: 9. CDR1 is MDHEN, CDR2 SYDVKM, per germline. This CDR3 is built from 17 residues. CDR3 nucleotide sequence: TGTGCCAGCAGTCCAACTCGGACTAGCGGGAGGGGGAATGAGCAGTTCTTC. It yields the protein CASSPTRTSGRGNEQFF.

The rearrangement joins TRBV19 to TRBJ2-2; no firm D call. Trimming removed 6 bases at V and 1 base at J, with 12 bases between. The germline CDR1 and CDR2 sequences are LNHDA and SQIVND (reference sequence). The CDR3 covers 15 residues. The CDR3 reads CASRPEPENTGELFF. The DNA of the CDR3 is TGTGCCAGTAGACCTGAACCAGAGAACACCGGGGAGCTGTTTTTT. The full variable domain, completed using reference TRBV19 and TRBJ2-2, is DGGITQSPKYLFRKEGQNVTLSCEQNLNHDAMYWYRQDPGQGLRLIYYSQIVNDFQKGDIAEGYSVSREKKESFPLTVTSAQKNPTAFYLCASRPEPENTGELFFGEGSRLTVL.

The rearrangement uses TRBV19 and TRBJ1-4, with TRBD1 as a possible D gene (6 bases). Germline-derived CDR1 and CDR2 are LNHDA and SQIVND (reference sequence). The V gene lost 7 bases and the J gene lost 2 bases, with 17 bases spanning the gap. CDR3 length: 16 residues. This chain's CDR3 is CASKPGQRLTNEKLFF. CDR3 nucleotide sequence: TGTGCCAGTAAACCGGGACAACGGTTGACTAATGAAAAACTGTTTTTT.

The CDR3 is CAISTPGILDYGYTF. The CDR3 region has the DNA TGTGCCATCAGTACTCCAGGCATTTTGGACTATGGCTACACCTTC. The V and J genes are TRBV10-3 and TRBJ1-2; D ambiguous. V was clipped by 5 bases and J by 3 bases, with 16 bases between them. Germline assignment: CDR1 ENHRY and CDR2 SYGVKD. This CDR3 contains 15 residues.

The V and J genes are TRBV30 and TRBJ2-7; D may be TRBD1 (6 bases). V lost 7 bases, J lost 1 base, and 11 bases lay in between. Germline values: CDR1 GTSNPN, CDR2 SVGIG (reference sequence). The length of the CDR3 is 12 residues. CDR3 sequence: CAYLGQSYEQYF. In DNA, the CDR3 is TGTGCCTATCTAGGACAGTCCTACGAGCAGTACTTC.

CDR3 in DNA: TGTGCCAGCAGCCATCGGACAGGGGATGGCTACACCTTC. Translation gives CASSHRTGDGYTF. The V and J genes are TRBV4-2 and TRBJ1-2; 9 bases align to TRBD1. The V segment lost 3 bases and the J segment 6 bases; nucleotides outside the gene matches: 2. The CDR3 spans 13 residues. Germline values: CDR1 LGHNA, CDR2 YNFKEQ.

This CDR3 is CASSQRQGLNTEAFF. DNA of the CDR3: TGTGCCAGCAGTCAAAGACAGGGCCTGAACACTGAAGCTTTCTTT. This rearrangement joins TRBV7-9 to TRBJ1-1, with 7 positions matching TRBD1. The junction had 7 bases not matched to a gene; V was cut back by 6 bases and J by 0 bases. Germline assignment: CDR1 SEHNR and CDR2 FQNEAQ (reference sequence). The CDR3 sequence is 15 residues long.

The chain links TRBV5-4 to TRBJ2-7; 9 bases match TRBD2. The CDR3 covers 16 residues. The V segment lost 0 bases and the J segment 5 bases; nucleotides outside the gene matches: 9. The germline V gene has CDR1 SGHNT and CDR2 YYREEE (reference sequence). CDR3 nucleotides: TGTGCCAGCAGCTTGGAGGTTGGCGGGGGGGTGAACGAGCAGTACTTC. Its translation: CASSLEVGGGVNEQYF.

The rearrangement links TRBV7-2 to TRBJ2-7, with D perhaps matching TRBD2 (5 bases). Trimming pared 1 base from V and 3 bases from J, leaving 16 bases between. Germline assignment: CDR1 SGHTA and CDR2 FQGNSA. The CDR3 covers 16 residues. The CDR3 protein is CASSLEGAPGLYEQYF. As DNA, the CDR3 is TGTGCCAGCAGCTTAGAAGGAGCTCCTGGACTCTACGAGCAGTACTTC. Supplemented by reference TRBV7-2 and TRBJ2-7, the full variable domain reads GAGVSQSPSNKVTEKGKDVELRCDPISGHTALYWYRQSLGQGLEFLIYFQGNSAPDKSGLPSDRFSAERTGGSVSTLTIQRTQQEDSAVYLCASSLEGAPGLYEQYFGPGTRLTVT.

A few counts support this clone. CDR3 amino acids: CAWSKSRRAGANVLTF. The CDR3 DNA sequence: TGTGCCTGGAGCAAGTCCCGCCGGGCTGGGGCCAACGTCCTGACTTTC. The V gene is TRBV30, the J gene TRBJ2-6; no clear D gene. Germline V gene lookup returns CDR1 GTSNPN and CDR2 SVGIG (reference sequence). V lost 3 bases, J lost 2 bases, and 14 bases lay in between. The CDR3 contains 16 residues.

The chain has TRBV9 and TRBJ1-1, with D possibly TRBD1 on 5 matching bases. V shed 0 bases and J shed 8 bases, with 17 bases lying between them. CDR1 is SGDLS and CDR2 is YYNGEE in the germline V gene. CDR3 length equals 15 residues. CDR3 loop: CASSVGDSLALEAFF. CDR3 nucleotide sequence: TGTGCCAGCAGCGTAGGGGACTCTCTGGCCCTGGAAGCTTTCTTT.

As for this clone: Within the sample, other DNA sequences also encode this same CDR3. The chain uses TRBV3-1 (or the pseudogene TRBV3-2) and TRBJ2-7; D is perhaps TRBD1 (6 bases). CDR3 length: 12 amino acids. Germline values: CDR1 LGHDT, CDR2 YNNKEL (reference sequence). V gave up 4 bases and J gave up 4 bases, with 8 bases separating them. The CDR3, as DNA: TGTGCCAGCAGCCGACAGGAGTACGAGCAGTACTTC. It encodes CASSRQEYEQYF.

The rearrangement links TRBV20-1 to TRBJ2-1; D is possibly TRBD1 (6 bases). The CDR3 covers 16 residues. V was shortened by 3 bases and J by 6 bases, with 21 bases between the two germline ends. Germline V gene sequence: CDR1 DFQATT, CDR2 SNEGSKA (reference sequence). The CDR3 here is CSASSAGGQFFNEQFF. In DNA, the CDR3 is TGCAGTGCTAGTTCAGCTGGGGGACAATTTTTCAATGAGCAGTTCTTC.

The genes are TRBV24-1 and TRBJ1-2, with D tentatively TRBD1 (6 bases). The V end was cut by 4 bases, the J end by 8 bases, with 16 bases between. From germline, CDR1 is KGHDR and CDR2 SFDVKD. The length of the CDR3 is 14 residues. CDR3 amino acids: CATSDPGQPTGYTF. CDR3 DNA: TGTGCCACCAGTGACCCCGGACAGCCTACGGGCTACACCTTC.

This chain connects TRBV28 to TRBJ2-5; TRBD1 matches 7 bases. Germline-derived CDR1 and CDR2 are MDHEN and SYDVKM. Trimming cost V 5 bases and J 0 bases; bases outside gene matches: 9. This CDR3 spans 16 amino acids. The CDR3 sequence is CASSAVGQAYQETQYF. DNA of the CDR3: TGTGCCAGCAGTGCTGTCGGACAGGCTTACCAAGAGACCCAGTACTTC.